The 15 T cell receptor beta chains listed next were all sequenced from one sample in a study of PD-1 blockade in classical Hodgkin lymphoma. The time point was: cycle 4 day 1 (C4D1), after about 6 weeks of nivolumab. In every patient, relapse followed autologous stem cell transplantation, while exposure to brentuximab vedotin differed. TCRdb's copy holds only in-frame clones and misses some; the assay was immunoSEQ multiplex PCR. The sample includes some 110,000 clones, about 92% of them seen just once. Here the sequenced sample was peripheral blood mononuclear cells (PBMCs), taken before the fourth cycle of nivolumab. The receptors come from a human donor with classical Hodgkin lymphoma.

The chain links TRBV19 to TRBJ2-1; possible D gene TRBD1, 5 bases. The CDR3 is 12 residues long. Per the germline V gene, CDR1 is LNHDA and CDR2 is SQIVND (reference sequence). V lost 5 bases and J 8 bases, leaving 10 bases between the germline ends. CDR3 bases: TGTGCCAGTAGTCGACAGAGCGATGAGCAGTTCTTC. It specifies CASSRQSDEQFF.

The chain carries TRBV2 and TRBJ2-7, with 8 bases aligning to TRBD2. V lost 5 bases and J lost 0; bases outside the gene matches: 3. CDR3 length: 14 amino acids. Germline V lookup: CDR1 SNHLY, CDR2 FYNNEI. The CDR3 nucleotides are TGTGCCAGCAGTAGCGGGACTAGCTCCTACGAGCAGTACTTC. It specifies CASSSGTSSYEQYF. The full variable domain, its missing parts supplied by reference TRBV2 and TRBJ2-7, is EPEVTQTPSHQVTQMGQEVILRCVPISNHLYFYWYRQILGQKVEFLVSFYNNEISEKSEIFDDQFSVERPDGSNFTLKIRSTKLEDSAMYFCASSSGTSSYEQYFGPGTRLTVT.

The rearrangement links TRBV27 to TRBJ1-1; D call uncertain. The CDR3 length is 14 residues. V gave up 2 bases and J gave up 3 bases, with 10 bases separating them. The germline V gene has CDR1 MNHEY and CDR2 SMNVEV (reference sequence). The CDR3 here is CASSLKGFYTEAFF. In nucleotides, the CDR3 is TGTGCCAGCAGTTTAAAGGGCTTTTACACTGAAGCTTTCTTT.

The chain uses TRBV6-4 and TRBJ1-1, with 9 nucleotides matching TRBD1. The V and J ends lost 6 bases and 4 bases, in that order; junction bases with no gene match: 6. Germline V gene lookup returns CDR1 MRHNA and CDR2 SNTAGT. The CDR3 is 14 residues long. CDR3: CASRDRGSGTEAFF. The CDR3 bases are TGTGCCAGCAGGGACAGGGGTAGTGGCACTGAAGCTTTCTTT.

V gene TRBV19 combines with J gene TRBJ2-7, with TRBD1 as a possible D gene (6 bases). The CDR3 contains 14 residues. CDR1 is LNHDA, CDR2 SQIVND, per germline (reference sequence). V was pared by 3 bases and J by 4 bases, with 13 bases between. CDR3 sequence (DNA): TGTGCCAGTAGTATGAAGGGGGTGGCTTACGAGCAGTACTTC. Translated: CASSMKGVAYEQYF.

The chain is built from TRBV6-1 and TRBJ1-5; D is possibly TRBD1 (5 bases). The CDR3 loop spans 14 amino acids. Trimming left V 0 bases short and J 6 bases short, with 9 bases between. CDR1 is MNHNS and CDR2 is SASEGT in the germline V gene. CDR3: CASSEATDGQPQHF. The DNA of the CDR3 is TGTGCCAGCAGTGAAGCGACAGACGGTCAGCCCCAGCATTTT.

V is TRBV28 and J is TRBJ2-1; D is uncertain. Germline V CDR1 and CDR2: MDHEN, SYDVKM. Between the trimmed V and J ends, which lost 1 base and 5 bases, there was a span of 15 bases. There are 16 residues in the CDR3. CDR3 coding DNA: TGTGCCAGCAGTTTATCCGAATTTAGGCATAACAATGAGCAGTTCTTC. Translated: CASSLSEFRHNNEQFF.

This clone was seen just once. The gene calls are TRBV2 and TRBJ1-3; D gene uncertain. Deletions cut 5 bases from V and 8 bases from J, with 19 bases between. Germline CDR1 reads SNHLY; CDR2 reads FYNNEI. The CDR3 covers 15 residues. Here the CDR3 DNA reads TGTGCCAGCAGTTTCCTGGACGTGATACCTGACACCATATATTTT. Translating gives CASSFLDVIPDTIYF.

J is TRBJ1-1 and V is TRBV28; D call uncertain. This CDR3 comprises 15 residues. Germline V gene lookup returns CDR1 MDHEN and CDR2 SYDVKM. V lost 2 bases and J lost 1, with 11 bases in between. The CDR3 loop reads CASSLKLRGNTEAFF. The CDR3 nucleotides read TGTGCCAGCAGTTTAAAGTTACGGGGGAACACTGAAGCTTTCTTT.

This chain joins TRBV5-8 and TRBJ1-2; D gene ambiguous. Trimming removed 3 bases at V and 3 bases at J, with 15 bases between. Germline V gene lookup returns CDR1 SGHTS and CDR2 YDEGEE. The CDR3 is made up of 15 amino acids. The CDR3 DNA is TGTGCCAGCAGCTCCACGCCTTCGTTAGACTATGGCTACACCTTC. Encoded protein: CASSSTPSLDYGYTF.

The J gene is TRBJ1-1, the V gene TRBV11-2; D gene unclear. Trimming removed 5 bases from V and 1 base from J, with 8 bases in between. The CDR3 runs to 13 residues. Germline V gene sequence: CDR1 SGHAT, CDR2 FQNNGV. The CDR3 DNA is TGTGCCAGCAGCCCCGGACGGAACACTGAAGCTTTCTTT. The encoded protein is CASSPGRNTEAFF.

J is TRBJ1-5 and V is TRBV27; D is unresolved. The germline V gene encodes CDR1 MNHEY and CDR2 SMNVEV (reference sequence). This CDR3 has 14 amino acids. Trimming took 8 bases from V and 3 from J, leaving 14 bases between them. CDR3 DNA sequence: TGTGCCAGCGCCCAACAGTTCCTCAATCAGCCCCAGCATTTT. It is translated as CASAQQFLNQPQHF.

CDR3 nucleotide sequence: TGTGCCAGCGGGCACAGGACCGAGCAGTTCTTC. Protein sequence: CASGHRTEQFF. The rearrangement uses TRBV27 and TRBJ2-1; possible D gene TRBD1, 5 bases. Looked up from germline, CDR1 is MNHEY and CDR2 is SMNVEV (reference sequence). V gave up 8 bases and J gave up 10 bases, with 12 bases separating them. The CDR3 has 11 amino acids.

This chain links TRBV14 with TRBJ2-7, with TRBD1 matching over 10 bases. The CDR3 sequence is 14 residues long. Germline CDR1 SGHDN, CDR2 FVKESK. Trimming removed 2 bases from V and 3 bases from J; junction bases left unmatched: 1. CDR3 residues: CASSQRTGGYEQYF. The CDR3 DNA reads TGTGCCAGCAGCCAACGGACAGGGGGCTACGAGCAGTACTTC.

The chain links TRBV10-2 to TRBJ1-1, with a possible D match to TRBD1 (5 bases). Looked up from germline, CDR1 is WSHSY and CDR2 is SAAADI. V lost 2 bases and J lost 4, with 8 bases in between. The CDR3 contains 13 residues. In DNA form, the CDR3 reads TGCGCCAGCAGTGAGGACGGGGGCACTGAAGCTTTCTTT. Residues: CASSEDGGTEAFF.